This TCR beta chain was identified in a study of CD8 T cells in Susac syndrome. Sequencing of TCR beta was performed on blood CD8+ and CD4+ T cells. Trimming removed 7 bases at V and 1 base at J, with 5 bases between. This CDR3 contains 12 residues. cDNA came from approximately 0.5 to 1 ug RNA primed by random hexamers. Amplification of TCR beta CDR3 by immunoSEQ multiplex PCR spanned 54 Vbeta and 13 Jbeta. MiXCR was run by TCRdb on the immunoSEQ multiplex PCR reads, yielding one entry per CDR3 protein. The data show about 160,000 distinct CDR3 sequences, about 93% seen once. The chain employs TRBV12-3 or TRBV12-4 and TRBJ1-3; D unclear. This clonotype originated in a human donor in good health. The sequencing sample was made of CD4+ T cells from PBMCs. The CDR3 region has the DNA TGTGCCAGCACCCTATCTGGAAACACCATATATTTT. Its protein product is CASTLSGNTIYF.